Presented here are 24 T cell receptor beta chains from one specimen sequenced in a study of shared clonotypes between healthy human individuals. Here immunoSEQ multiplex PCR was the method, and the copy in TCRdb shows in-frame clones only, minus some. The sample shows roughly 640,000 clones, more than 95% of them seen only once. Sequenced sample: naive CD4+ T cells sorted from blood. As for subset: CD45RA+ positively selected. The receptor set was obtained from a woman aged 25 to 39 in good health.

The genes are TRBV28 and TRBJ2-5, with 7 nucleotides matching TRBD1. The DNA end is more similar to TRBJ2-7, so the J call may be wrong. The CDR3 has 16 amino acids. Per the germline V gene, CDR1 is MDHEN and CDR2 is SYDVKM. In DNA, the CDR3 is TGTGCCAGCACTGATTGGGACAGCGAAAGCTCCTACGAGCAGTACTTC. It encodes CASTDWDSESSYEQYF.

This sequence joins TRBV19 and TRBJ2-1; 11 bases match TRBD2. V trimming: 7 bases; J trimming: 7 bases; junction bases outside the gene matches: 12. Germline CDR1 reads LNHDA; CDR2 reads SQIVND (reference sequence). The length of the CDR3 is 16 residues. CDR3 nucleotides: TGTGCCAGTACCACCAGACTAGCGGGAAACGAGAATGAGCAGTTCTTC. Translating gives CASTTRLAGNENEQFF.

The V gene is TRBV28, the J gene TRBJ2-5; D may match TRBD1 or TRBD2 (5 bases each). Looked up from germline, CDR1 is MDHEN and CDR2 is SYDVKM. CDR3 length: 15 amino acids. The V gene lost 4 bases and the J gene lost 5 bases, with 17 bases spanning the gap. The CDR3 DNA is TGTGCCAGCAGTTCTGTTGGAGTGGGGGTTGAGACCCAGTACTTC. This codes for CASSSVGVGVETQYF.

This clone was detected once. This sequence joins TRBV4-2 and TRBJ2-7; D is perhaps TRBD2 (5 bases). V shed 0 bases and J shed 7 bases, with 7 bases lying between them. The CDR3 is made up of 12 amino acids. CDR1 and CDR2 (germline): LGHNA, YNFKEQ. The CDR3, as DNA: TGTGCCAGCAGCCAAGATCGAGGGGAGCAGTACTTC. It yields the protein CASSQDRGEQYF.

The gene calls are TRBV19 and TRBJ1-1; TRBD1 might be the D (5 bases). CDR3 length: 14 amino acids. V lost 5 bases and J lost 1, with 11 bases in between. Per germline, CDR1 LNHDA and CDR2 SQIVND (reference sequence). In DNA, the CDR3 is TGTGCCAGTAGTCAGGGACCTGAGAACACTGAAGCTTTCTTT. Translated, it gives CASSQGPENTEAFF.

The gene calls are TRBV5-1 and TRBJ2-3, with 12 bases lining up with TRBD2. The CDR3 has 18 amino acids. After removal of 4 bases from V and 3 bases from J, the junction contained 12 bases not matched to a gene. CDR1 and CDR2 from the germline V gene are SGHRS and YFSETQ. CDR3 coding DNA: TGCGCCAGCAGCGCACCATCCGCTACTAGCGGGAGGACAGATACGCAGTATTTT. It yields the protein CASSAPSATSGRTDTQYF.

The chain joins TRBV6-6 to TRBJ2-1; 9 bases align to TRBD1. Germline trimming cut 4 bases from V and 8 bases from J; bases unmatched to any gene: 3. CDR1 MNHNY and CDR2 SVGAGI come from the germline V gene (reference sequence). This CDR3 region has 13 residues. CDR3 region: CASSWDRVHEQFF. Written as DNA, the CDR3 is TGTGCCAGCAGTTGGGACAGGGTCCATGAGCAGTTCTTC.

The genes are TRBV9 and TRBJ2-5, with 9 bases fitting TRBD1. Gene TRBJ2-7 matches the end of the DNA better, so the J call may be wrong. There are 17 residues in the CDR3. Germline V lookup: CDR1 SGDLS, CDR2 YYNGEE. The CDR3 sequence is CASSVGESGTGPYEQYF. The CDR3 DNA is TGTGCCAGCAGCGTAGGGGAATCCGGGACAGGGCCCTACGAGCAGTACTTC.

The DNA for the CDR3 is TGTGCCAGTAGAAGTAGGGCGGAGGCTAATGAAAAACTGTTTTTT. It is translated as CASRSRAEANEKLFF. The chain recombines TRBV19 with TRBJ1-4; D remains unclear. The V end lost 6 bases, the J end lost 3 bases, and 14 bases lay between the germline ends. The CDR3 extends over 15 amino acids. Per the germline V gene, CDR1 is LNHDA and CDR2 is SQIVND (reference sequence).

J is TRBJ1-3 and V is TRBV5-1; tentative D call: TRBD1 (5 bases). V shed 2 bases and J shed 0 bases, with 12 bases lying between them. In germline, CDR1 is SGHRS, CDR2 YFSETQ. The CDR3 has 16 amino acids. CDR3 protein: CASSFRLGTSGNTIYF. The CDR3 DNA is TGCGCCAGCAGCTTCAGATTAGGGACCTCTGGAAACACCATATATTTT.

This sequence joins TRBV10-2 and TRBJ1-2; 12 nucleotides agree with TRBD1. The CDR3 extends over 14 amino acids. The V gene's germline CDR1 is WSHSY and CDR2 SAAADI. V lost 6 bases and J lost 8; bases outside the gene matches: 7. As DNA, the CDR3 is TGCGCCAGCAGCTGGGACAGGGGGCTTAAAGGCTACACCTTC. Translating gives CASSWDRGLKGYTF.

The rearrangement joins TRBV4-1 to TRBJ2-1; TRBD1 matches 10 bases. With V trimmed by 4 bases and J by 5 bases, 8 bases remained unmatched. The CDR3 is 16 residues long. CDR1 is MGHRA and CDR2 is YSYEKL in the germline V gene. The CDR3 region has the DNA TGCGCCAGCAGCCCTACCGGGACAGGGGCCCACAATGAGCAGTTCTTC. This encodes CASSPTGTGAHNEQFF.

This CDR3 reads CASSSGTGDRLWDEQFF. Written as DNA, the CDR3 is TGTGCCAGCAGCTCCGGGACAGGCGATCGACTATGGGATGAGCAGTTCTTC. V gene TRBV7-9 combines with J gene TRBJ2-1, with 8 nucleotides matching TRBD1. Losses at the gene ends were 4 bases for V and 8 bases for J; bases not matched to a gene: 16. CDR1 and CDR2 (germline): SEHNR, FQNEAQ (reference sequence). The CDR3 extends over 17 amino acids.

There are a few counts of this clone. The chain links TRBV30 to TRBJ1-2; 9 bases line up with TRBD1. Germline-derived CDR1 and CDR2 are GTSNPN and SVGIG (reference sequence). V lost 8 bases and J lost 7; bases outside the gene matches: 8. This CDR3 spans 12 amino acids. The CDR3 sequence: CARGQGLGGYTF. The CDR3 coding sequence is TGTGCCCGGGGACAGGGTTTAGGTGGCTACACCTTC.

The J gene is TRBJ2-4, the V gene TRBV7-9; D is unclear. From germline, CDR1 is SEHNR and CDR2 FQNEAQ (reference sequence). Trimming cost V 5 bases and J 3 bases, with 8 bases left between them. The CDR3 runs 13 residues. In DNA, the CDR3 is TGTGCCAGCAGCCCCTCGGGCAAAAACATTCAGTACTTC. Translated, it gives CASSPSGKNIQYF. The full variable domain, completed using reference TRBV7-9 and TRBJ2-4, is DTGVSQNPRHKITKRGQNVTFRCDPISEHNRLYWYRQTLGQGPEFLTYFQNEAQLEKSRLLSDRFSAERPKGSFSTLEIQRTEQGDSAMYLCASSPSGKNIQYFGAGTRLSVL.

The J gene is TRBJ2-5, the V gene TRBV4-2, with 11 bases aligning to TRBD1. Per the germline V gene, CDR1 is LGHNA and CDR2 is YNFKEQ. This CDR3 comprises 16 residues. Trimming at V came to 2 bases and at J to 2 bases, leaving 4 bases not matched to a gene. CDR3 amino acids: CASSQTGQGAQETQYF. The CDR3 DNA reads as TGTGCCAGCAGCCAAACCGGACAGGGGGCGCAAGAGACCCAGTACTTC.

J is TRBJ1-4 and V is TRBV2; D perhaps matches TRBD1 (6 bases). Trimming pared 2 bases from V and 8 bases from J, leaving 12 bases between. CDR1 and CDR2 (germline): SNHLY, FYNNEI. There are 14 residues in the CDR3. This CDR3 reads CASSEWDKGEKLFF. In nucleotides, the CDR3 is TGTGCCAGCAGTGAATGGGACAAGGGGGAAAAACTGTTTTTT.

V usage is TRBV18 and J usage is TRBJ1-1, with D maybe TRBD1 (5 bases). Per germline, CDR1 KGHSH and CDR2 LQKENI. There are 14 residues in the CDR3. The germline V and J ends were trimmed by 3 bases and 5 bases, with 13 bases remaining between them. The CDR3 spells CASSPASGWTEAFF. Here the CDR3 DNA reads TGTGCCAGCTCACCTGCCTCAGGGTGGACTGAAGCTTTCTTT.

There are a few counts of this clone. V is TRBV19 and J is TRBJ1-5, with D hard to call. Trimming removed 5 bases at V and 2 bases at J, with 13 bases between. This CDR3 has 15 residues. Germline-derived CDR1 and CDR2 are LNHDA and SQIVND (reference sequence). The CDR3 loop reads CASSPSRVGNQPQHF. CDR3 DNA: TGTGCCAGTAGTCCCAGCCGGGTCGGCAATCAGCCCCAGCATTTT. Combining the CDR3 with reference TRBV19 and TRBJ1-5 gives the whole variable domain DGGITQSPKYLFRKEGQNVTLSCEQNLNHDAMYWYRQDPGQGLRLIYYSQIVNDFQKGDIAEGYSVSREKKESFPLTVTSAQKNPTAFYLCASSPSRVGNQPQHFGDGTRLSIL.

The rearrangement links TRBV6-1 to TRBJ2-5; D remains ambiguous. Between the trimmed V and J ends, which lost 9 bases and 0 bases, there was a span of 8 bases. The CDR3 contains 12 residues. CDR1 and CDR2 from the germline V gene are MNHNS and SASEGT. CDR3 nucleotide sequence: TGTGCCAGTTCTACGTACCAAGAGACCCAGTACTTC. Translated: CASSTYQETQYF.

The genes are TRBV28 and TRBJ1-4, with D maybe TRBD1 (5 bases). V gave up 5 bases and J gave up 8 bases, with 15 bases separating them. Germline V gene data show CDR1 as MDHEN and CDR2 as SYDVKM. The CDR3 covers 14 residues. CDR3 region: CASSPSDSSEKLFF. For the CDR3, the DNA is TGTGCCAGCAGTCCATCCGACAGCTCCGAAAAACTGTTTTTT.

This chain joins TRBV9 and TRBJ1-2; no firm D call. Germline V CDR1 and CDR2: SGDLS, YYNGEE. Trimming cost V 4 bases and J 8 bases, with 9 bases left between them. This CDR3 region has 11 residues. Here the CDR3 DNA reads TGTGCCAGCAGCCTATACCAGGGCTACACCTTC. Its translation is CASSLYQGYTF.

J is TRBJ2-7 and V is TRBV5-6; D ambiguous. Trimming removed 2 bases from V and 0 bases from J, with 15 bases in between. This CDR3 comprises 16 residues. Germline loops: CDR1 SGHDT, CDR2 YYEEEE. In nucleotides, the CDR3 is TGTGCCAGCAGCTTCTCGGATTCGCGGAGCTCCTACGAGCAGTACTTC. Encoded protein: CASSFSDSRSSYEQYF.

Of note for this clone: An end of the junction differs from the germline gene, which may be a read error. The same CDR3 arises from other DNA sequences in this sample as well. The chain recombines TRBV5-4 with TRBJ1-3; the D is unclear. The CDR3 runs to 15 residues. Germline CDR1 is SGHNT and CDR2 is YYREEE (reference sequence). CDR3 in DNA: TGTGCCAGTAGCTCCGGGGTCGACTCTGGAAACACCATATATTTT. Encoded protein: CASSSGVDSGNTIYF. Full variable domain (missing parts from reference TRBV5-4 and TRBJ1-3): ETGVTQSPTHLIKTRGQQVTLRCSSQSGHNTVSWYQQALGQGPQFIFQYYREEENGRGNFPPRFSGLQFPNYSSELNVNALELDDSALYLCASSSGVDSGNTIYFGEGSWLTVV.